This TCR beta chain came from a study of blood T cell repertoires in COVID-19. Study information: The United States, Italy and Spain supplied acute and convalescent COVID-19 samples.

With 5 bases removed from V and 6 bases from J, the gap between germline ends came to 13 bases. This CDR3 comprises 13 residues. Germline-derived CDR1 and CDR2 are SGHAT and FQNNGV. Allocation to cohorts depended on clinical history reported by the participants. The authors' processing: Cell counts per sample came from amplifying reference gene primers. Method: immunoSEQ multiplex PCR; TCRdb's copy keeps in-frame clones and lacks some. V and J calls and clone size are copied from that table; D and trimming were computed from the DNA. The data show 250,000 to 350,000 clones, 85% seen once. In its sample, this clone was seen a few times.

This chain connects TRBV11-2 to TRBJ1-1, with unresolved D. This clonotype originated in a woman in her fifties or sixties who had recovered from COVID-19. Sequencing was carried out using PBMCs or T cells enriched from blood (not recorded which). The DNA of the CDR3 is TGTGCCAGCAGCCCCGGCAGGCCCTCTGAAGCTTTCTTT. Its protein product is CASSPGRPSEAFF.